This T cell receptor beta chain comes out of a study of control samples from healthy donors and cancer patients. V lost 0 bases to trimming and J lost 6 bases, with 8 bases between them. This CDR3 contains 13 residues. Germline V gene lookup returns CDR1 SEHNR and CDR2 FQNEAQ (reference sequence). Data came from immunoSEQ multiplex PCR; TCRdb stores just in-frame clones and leaves some out. In the table there are about 80,000 clones, approximately 82% of which are singletons. Material: PBMCs. The gene calls are TRBV7-9 and TRBJ1-2; D gene ambiguous. This TCR derives from a man between 60 and 70 years old with head and neck cancer. The CDR3 DNA sequence: TGTGCCAGCAGCTTAGCGCGAGTAGATGGCTACACCTTC. Translating it yields CASSLARVDGYTF.